This TCR beta chain appears in the sequencing data of a study of blood T cells in healthy people across ages. General study results and limits: Changes in expanded clonotypes were possibly confounded, as the CMV status of donors was unknown.

CDR3 length equals 14 residues. Germline V gives CDR1 MNHEY, CDR2 SMNVEV (reference sequence). This clonotype came up a few times. Antigen specificity is unknown. A second PCR, run for roughly 7 to 11 cycles, used a sample-barcoded 5' primer plus a J-beta primer mix. Each sample yielded at least 3 million CDR3-containing paired-end reads. TCRdb redid the calling of the 5' RACE reads with MiXCR, one entry per CDR3 protein. This table has 650,000 to 800,000 distinct CDR3 sequences, 40% to 50% appearing once. Sample: blood. This receptor was obtained from a man aged 55 to 69 in good health. The V call is TRBV27, the J call TRBJ2-4; 9 nucleotides line up with TRBD1. The better agreement between TRBJ2-7 and the DNA end casts doubt on the J call. The CDR3 coding sequence is TGTGCCAGCAGTTACAACAGGGGGCGCGACGAGCAGTACTTC. This codes for CASSYNRGRDEQYF.